The 7 T cell receptor beta chains given below trace back to one sample, sequenced in a study of identical twins. Each CDR3 protein gets one entry after TCRdb re-called the 5' RACE reads with MiXCR. The sample records a few hundred thousand distinct CDR3 sequences, nearly 10% being singletons. This same sample was also taken into another study, of yellow fever vaccine responses in identical twins.

Sequencing was carried out using PBMCs. The receptors originated from a woman aged 18-29 years in good health.

This clonotype was found a few times. The V gene is TRBV5-1, the J gene TRBJ2-7; a possible D gene is TRBD2 (5 bases). This CDR3 region has 18 residues. CDR1 and CDR2 (germline): SGHRS, YFSETQ. V shed 4 bases and J shed 2 bases, with 25 bases lying between them. Here the CDR3 reads CASSPEARNRVNPYEQYF. The CDR3 DNA reads as TGCGCCAGCAGCCCGGAGGCCAGGAACAGAGTAAATCCCTACGAGCAGTACTTC.

V usage is TRBV20-1 and J usage is TRBJ2-5, with 7 bases fitting TRBD2. From germline, CDR1 is DFQATT and CDR2 SNEGSKA (reference sequence). Trimming took 6 bases from V and 5 from J; bases not matched to a gene: 12. The CDR3 runs 14 residues. The chain's CDR3 is CSAPTTSTGETQYF. DNA of the CDR3: TGCAGTGCCCCCACGACTAGCACCGGGGAGACCCAGTACTTC.

At least ten counts were recorded for this clonotype. The CDR3 loop is CASRTGGGQPQHF. CDR3 nucleotides: TGTGCCAGCAGGACAGGGGGAGGTCAGCCCCAGCATTTT. This chain connects TRBV28 to TRBJ1-5; TRBD1 aligns across 9 bases. The CDR3 spans 13 residues. The V and J ends lost 6 bases and 6 bases, in that order; junction bases with no gene match: 3. Germline CDR1 and CDR2: MDHEN and SYDVKM. The variable domain in full, with the rest retrieved from reference TRBV28 and TRBJ1-5, is DVKVTQSSRYLVKRTGEKVFLECVQDMDHENMFWYRQDPGLGLRLIYFSYDVKMKEKGDIPEGYSVSREKKERFSLILESASTNQTSMYLCASRTGGGQPQHFGDGTRLSIL.

This clonotype was picked up many times. This chain links TRBV7-9 with TRBJ2-1; 11 positions agree with TRBD2. The CDR3 loop spans 17 amino acids. V gave up 2 bases and J gave up 2 bases; unmatched junction bases: 5. Per the germline V gene, CDR1 is SEHNR and CDR2 is FQNEAQ (reference sequence). As DNA, the CDR3 is TGTGCCAGCAGCTTACGACGACTAGCGGGACCCTACAATGAGCAGTTCTTC. This encodes CASSLRRLAGPYNEQFF.

A few counts support this clonotype. V gene TRBV18 combines with J gene TRBJ2-3, with 8 nucleotides matching TRBD2. The V and J ends lost 1 base and 2 bases, in that order; junction bases with no gene match: 5. CDR3 length: 16 amino acids. Germline CDR1 and CDR2: KGHSH and LQKENI. The CDR3 loop reads CASSPRLLADTDTQYF. The CDR3 DNA sequence: TGTGCCAGCTCACCACGATTACTAGCGGACACAGATACGCAGTATTTT. Together with reference TRBV18 and TRBJ2-3, the CDR3 gives the full variable domain: NAGVMQNPRHLVRRRGQEARLRCSPMKGHSHVYWYRQLPEEGLKFMVYLQKENIIDESGMPKERFSAEFPKEGPSILRIQQVVRGDSAAYFCASSPRLLADTDTQYFGPGTRLTVL.

This clonotype came up a few times. The V call is TRBV9, the J call TRBJ2-7; 8 bases align to TRBD1. The CDR3 consists of 16 residues. Germline CDR1 and CDR2: SGDLS and YYNGEE. V gave up 4 bases and J gave up 0 bases; unmatched junction bases: 9. CDR3 sequence: CASSLGQDSSSYEQYF. The CDR3 nucleotides read TGTGCCAGCAGCCTGGGACAGGACTCGAGCTCCTACGAGCAGTACTTC.

This clonotype was seen repeatedly, ten times or more. V is TRBV5-1 and J is TRBJ1-1; the D is unclear. This CDR3 has 14 residues. Between the trimmed V and J ends, which lost 0 bases and 1 base, there was a span of 7 bases. The germline V gene encodes CDR1 SGHRS and CDR2 YFSETQ. The CDR3 spells CASSLEPSNTEAFF. The CDR3 DNA follows: TGCGCCAGCAGCTTGGAACCTTCGAACACTGAAGCTTTCTTT.